The 24 T cell receptor beta chains listed next were all sequenced from one sample in a study of stem cell transplantation in POMP-related autoinflammatory disease. Using immunoSEQ multiplex PCR, the repertoire was profiled, and TCRdb retains in-frame clones only, with some absent. Here the sample spans 25,000 to 30,000 clones, roughly 80% being singletons. The sample in question was CD4+ T cells from PBMCs, obtained before stem cell transplantation. Every receptor here comes from a human donor with POMP-related autoinflammation and immune dysregulation (PRAID).

The V and J genes are TRBV5-4 and TRBJ2-1; 7 bases match TRBD2. V was clipped by 0 bases and J by 2 bases; unmatched bases: 5. The germline gives CDR1 SGHNT, CDR2 YYREEE (reference sequence). The CDR3 consists of 16 residues. CDR3 sequence reads: CASSLGSGNTYNEQFF. CDR3 bases: TGTGCCAGCAGCTTGGGCAGCGGGAACACCTACAATGAGCAGTTCTTC.

The J gene is TRBJ1-1, the V gene TRBV5-1; weak D call: TRBD1 (5 bases). The CDR3 runs 15 residues. V was cut by 0 bases and J by 0 bases, with 9 bases left in between. Germline CDR1 SGHRS, CDR2 YFSETQ. As DNA, the CDR3 is TGCGCCAGCAGCTTGGGCGGGACGATGAACACTGAAGCTTTCTTT. It codes for CASSLGGTMNTEAFF.

V gene TRBV6-5 combines with J gene TRBJ1-3; tentatively, D is TRBD1 (6 bases). The germline CDR1 and CDR2 sequences are MNHEY and SVGAGI. V was clipped by 6 bases and J by 4 bases, with 13 bases between them. CDR3 size: 14 residues. CDR3 sequence (DNA): TGTGCCAGCAGCCGGACAGAGATAGGAAACACCATATATTTT. Translated, it gives CASSRTEIGNTIYF.

The J gene is TRBJ2-5, the V gene TRBV5-4; D is uncertain. The V gene lost 0 bases and the J gene lost 4 bases, with 7 bases spanning the gap. CDR1 is SGHNT, CDR2 YYREEE, per germline (reference sequence). The CDR3 is 13 residues long. The CDR3 DNA follows: TGTGCCAGCAGCTTGGACAGAGGAGAGACCCAGTACTTC. The encoded protein is CASSLDRGETQYF. Full variable domain (rest looked up from reference TRBV5-4 and TRBJ2-5): ETGVTQSPTHLIKTRGQQVTLRCSSQSGHNTVSWYQQALGQGPQFIFQYYREEENGRGNFPPRFSGLQFPNYSSELNVNALELDDSALYLCASSLDRGETQYFGPGTRLLVL.

The rearrangement uses TRBV5-1 and TRBJ2-3; 9 bases align to TRBD2. Unmatched junction bases numbered 6, after V lost 6 bases and J lost 1 base. The CDR3 contains 15 residues. The germline V gene has CDR1 SGHRS and CDR2 YFSETQ. The CDR3: CASTLSGGGTDTQYF. CDR3 sequence (DNA): TGCGCCAGCACCCTTAGCGGGGGAGGCACAGATACGCAGTATTTT.

This chain connects TRBV5-1 to TRBJ2-5, with D unclear. This CDR3 is built from 15 residues. Trimming stripped 3 bases from V and 4 bases from J, with 16 bases between. CDR1 is SGHRS, CDR2 YFSETQ, per germline. CDR3 sequence (DNA): TGCGCCAGCAGCTATTCGTGGAGCTTGGGAGAGACCCAGTACTTC. Residues: CASSYSWSLGETQYF.

This chain connects TRBV10-2 to TRBJ1-2; 8 nucleotides match TRBD1. V was clipped by 4 bases and J by 5 bases; unmatched bases: 3. The CDR3 runs to 13 residues. Germline lookup yields CDR1 WSHSY and CDR2 SAAADI. The CDR3 nucleotides are TGCGCCAGCAGTGCCCAGGGGGCGTATGGCTACACCTTC. Protein: CASSAQGAYGYTF.

This sequence joins TRBV4-1 and TRBJ2-1; the match to TRBD2 covers 11 bases. The CDR3 extends over 14 amino acids. CDR1 and CDR2 from the germline V gene are MGHRA and YSYEKL. The V gene end was trimmed by 8 bases and the J gene end by 9 bases; junction bases not matched to a gene: 9. The CDR3 DNA reads as TGCGCCAGCGCCGTTGGTAGCGGGAGGGGTGAGCAGTTCTTC. It codes for CASAVGSGRGEQFF.

V gene TRBV5-1 combines with J gene TRBJ2-1; D not certain. V lost 4 bases, J lost 7 bases, and 9 bases lay in between. This CDR3 region has 12 residues. CDR1 and CDR2 (germline): SGHRS, YFSETQ. The CDR3, as DNA: TGCGCCAGCAGCAAAATGGGAAATGAGCAGTTCTTC. This translates into CASSKMGNEQFF.

The chain combines TRBV9 with TRBJ2-7; 13 nucleotides match TRBD2. Looked up from germline, CDR1 is SGDLS and CDR2 is YYNGEE. V shed 3 bases and J 3 bases; nucleotides not matched to a gene: 15. The CDR3 length is 19 residues. CDR3 sequence: CASSAGLAGAQRRIYEQYF. For the CDR3, the DNA is TGTGCCAGCAGCGCAGGACTAGCGGGAGCGCAAAGGAGGATCTACGAGCAGTACTTC.

The chain has TRBV5-1 and TRBJ2-1, with TRBD2 matching 10 bases. V lost 0 bases, J lost 0 bases, and 6 bases stayed unmatched. From germline, CDR1 is SGHRS and CDR2 YFSETQ. CDR3 size: 18 residues. CDR3 coding DNA: TGCGCCAGCAGCTTGGCCTTGTCTAGCGGGAGCTCCTACAATGAGCAGTTCTTC. Translating it yields CASSLALSSGSSYNEQFF.

This chain connects TRBV7-9 to TRBJ1-2; 8 bases fit TRBD1. Germline loops: CDR1 SEHNR, CDR2 FQNEAQ (reference sequence). This CDR3 contains 14 residues. Trimming cost V 0 bases and J 8 bases; bases outside gene matches: 5. This chain's CDR3 is CASSLAAGGKGYTF. CDR3 sequence (DNA): TGTGCCAGCAGCTTAGCGGCAGGGGGCAAGGGCTACACCTTC.

The CDR3 bases are TGCAGCGTTGGCCTCTTGTCTTCGGGGCTCACAGATACGCAGTATTTT. Its protein product is CSVGLLSSGLTDTQYF. V usage is TRBV29-1 and J usage is TRBJ2-3, with D possibly being TRBD1 or TRBD2 (5 bases each). The CDR3 extends over 16 amino acids. The germline gives CDR1 SQVTM, CDR2 ANQGSEA. Trimming removed 4 bases at V and 2 bases at J, with 19 bases between.

The chain carries TRBV6-1 and TRBJ2-7; 9 nucleotides agree with TRBD1. Trimming at V came to 6 bases and at J to 7 bases, leaving 7 bases not matched to a gene. This CDR3 is 13 amino acids long. Germline CDR1 and CDR2: MNHNS and SASEGT. The CDR3 sequence is CASRLGQGGEQYF. CDR3 bases: TGTGCCAGCAGGTTGGGACAGGGTGGAGAGCAGTACTTC.

J is TRBJ1-1 and V is TRBV4-1; D is ambiguous. Trimming left V 4 bases short and J 1 base short, with 7 bases between. CDR1 and CDR2 from the germline V gene are MGHRA and YSYEKL. The CDR3 is 13 residues long. The CDR3 loop is CASSRVGNTEAFF. CDR3 nucleotide sequence: TGCGCCAGCAGCCGTGTGGGGAACACTGAAGCTTTCTTT.

V usage is TRBV4-1 and J usage is TRBJ1-1; D is possibly TRBD1 (5 bases). CDR1 is MGHRA and CDR2 is YSYEKL in the germline V gene. CDR3 size: 14 residues. The V end was cut by 3 bases, the J end by 2 bases, with 10 bases between. For the CDR3, the DNA is TGCGCCAGCAGCCACGTGACAGACAACACTGAAGCTTTCTTT. This codes for CASSHVTDNTEAFF.

CDR3 sequence: CASSFSSPGDSEQFF. The CDR3 DNA follows: TGTGCCAGCAGTTTTTCCAGCCCCGGGGATAGTGAGCAGTTCTTC. This sequence joins TRBV2 and TRBJ2-1; a weak D match, TRBD2 (5 bases). Germline V gene lookup returns CDR1 SNHLY and CDR2 FYNNEI. Between the trimmed V and J ends, which lost 5 bases and 9 bases, there was a span of 20 bases. This CDR3 has 15 residues.

The chain uses TRBV19 and TRBJ2-7; 8 positions match TRBD1. Germline CDR1 and CDR2: LNHDA and SQIVND (reference sequence). CDR3 size: 19 residues. Unmatched junction bases numbered 16, after V lost 3 bases and J lost 0 bases. CDR3 bases: TGTGCCAGTAGTATCCGGACAGGGCTGATTCCCAAAAGCTCCTACGAGCAGTACTTC. Encoded protein: CASSIRTGLIPKSSYEQYF. Based on the CDR3 plus reference TRBV19 and TRBJ2-7, the full variable domain is DGGITQSPKYLFRKEGQNVTLSCEQNLNHDAMYWYRQDPGQGLRLIYYSQIVNDFQKGDIAEGYSVSREKKESFPLTVTSAQKNPTAFYLCASSIRTGLIPKSSYEQYFGPGTRLTVT.

The chain joins TRBV7-9 to TRBJ2-3, with a weak D call TRBD2 (7 bases). Germline V gene sequence: CDR1 SEHNR, CDR2 FQNEAQ (reference sequence). CDR3 length: 16 amino acids. Between the trimmed V and J ends, which lost 5 bases and 4 bases, there was a span of 19 bases. For the CDR3, the DNA is TGTGCCAGCAGCCCGCTTAGCGGGCGGGGGCCAGATACGCAGTATTTT. This encodes CASSPLSGRGPDTQYF.

The V call is TRBV5-1, the J call TRBJ1-1; maybe TRBD1 (6 bases). CDR3 size: 16 residues. The germline CDR1 and CDR2 sequences are SGHRS and YFSETQ. V was trimmed by 3 bases and J by 5 bases, leaving 20 bases between them. This CDR3 reads CASSSGLRTEITEAFF. The CDR3 region has the DNA TGCGCCAGCAGCTCAGGCCTTAGGACAGAGATAACTGAAGCTTTCTTT.

The V gene is TRBV2, the J gene TRBJ1-2; 9 positions agree with TRBD1. The CDR3 contains 13 residues. Germline trimming cut 4 bases from V and 7 bases from J; bases unmatched to any gene: 4. CDR1 SNHLY and CDR2 FYNNEI come from the germline V gene. The chain's CDR3 is CASSAQGAGGYTF. The CDR3 DNA follows: TGTGCCAGCAGTGCACAGGGGGCAGGTGGCTACACCTTC.

The chain is built from TRBV10-3 and TRBJ1-1; D is possibly TRBD1 (5 bases). Trimming shortened V by 3 bases and J by 12 bases, and 29 bases separated the two germline ends. Germline assignment: CDR1 ENHRY and CDR2 SYGVKD. This CDR3 is 17 amino acids long. CDR3: CAISESPPRRAYAWTFF. DNA for the CDR3: TGTGCCATCAGTGAAAGCCCCCCCCGCAGGGCATACGCCTGGACTTTCTTT.

The chain carries TRBV10-2 and TRBJ2-3; TRBD1 aligns across 7 bases. CDR1 is WSHSY, CDR2 SAAADI, per germline. The CDR3 contains 14 residues. The V segment lost 5 bases and the J segment 2 bases; nucleotides outside the gene matches: 4. Written as DNA, the CDR3 is TGCGCCAGCAGTAAAGGGGGCCCCACAGATACGCAGTATTTT. It specifies CASSKGGPTDTQYF.

The chain joins TRBV27 to TRBJ2-3; no firm D call. CDR3 length equals 14 residues. Trimming pared 0 bases from V and 6 bases from J, leaving 10 bases between. Germline V CDR1 and CDR2: MNHEY, SMNVEV (reference sequence). CDR3 DNA sequence: TGTGCCAGCAGTTTATCAGCCGGACGGGATACGCAGTATTTT. It translates to CASSLSAGRDTQYF.